The 5 T cell receptor beta chains below come from one sample, sequenced in a study of identical twins. TCRdb passed the 5' RACE reads through MiXCR, listing each CDR3 protein once. The sample records more than 650,000 distinct CDR3 sequences, 5.5% to 6.5% being singletons. Sequencing was done on a sample of naive T cells sorted from blood. The receptors were sampled from a man aged 18 to 35 in good health.

V and J are TRBV7-2 and TRBJ2-1; the match to TRBD2 covers 8 bases. The length of the CDR3 is 20 residues. Germline-derived CDR1 and CDR2 are SGHTA and FQGNSA. J lost 0 bases, V lost 5 bases, and 18 bases had no gene match. The CDR3 nucleotides read TGTGCCAGCAGCCTTAGCTCCCCTCCCGCGGGAGGCCGCTCCTACAATGAGCAGTTCTTC. It is translated as CASSLSSPPAGGRSYNEQFF.

This clonotype was counted ten times or more. The rearrangement joins TRBV11-1 to TRBJ1-5, with D unclear. The CDR3 spans 13 residues. V shed 4 bases and J shed 5 bases, with 9 bases lying between them. Germline values: CDR1 SGHAT, CDR2 FQDESV (reference sequence). This CDR3 reads CASSSRRDQPQHF. The CDR3 DNA follows: TGTGCCAGCAGCTCAAGGAGGGATCAGCCCCAGCATTTT.

This clonotype was counted only a few times. The chain carries TRBV12-3 or TRBV12-4 and TRBJ2-7, with D maybe TRBD2 (5 bases). CDR3 size: 13 residues. Trimming took off 3 bases at V and 6 bases at J, with 12 bases between the two ends. CDR3 sequence reads: CASSFSGWGEQYV. The CDR3 DNA reads TGTGCCAGCAGTTTCTCGGGGTGGGGCGAGCAGTACGTC.

This clonotype occurred many times. The V and J genes are TRBV20-1 and TRBJ2-1; TRBD2 matches at 13 bases. J lost 9 bases, V lost 5 bases, and 4 bases had no gene match. The CDR3 spans 13 residues. Germline V CDR1 and CDR2: DFQATT, SNEGSKA (reference sequence). CDR3 loop: CSAPTSGRAEQFF. DNA of the CDR3: TGCAGTGCTCCAACTAGCGGGAGGGCTGAGCAGTTCTTC.

V and J are TRBV6-2 or TRBV6-3 and TRBJ2-5; either TRBD1 or TRBD2 may supply D (6 bases each). V lost 2 bases, J lost 5 bases, and 15 bases lay in between. Germline V gene sequence: CDR1 MNHEY, CDR2 SVGEGT. The CDR3 contains 15 residues. CDR3 amino acids: CASSYRTAAGETQYF. CDR3 nucleotide sequence: TGTGCCAGCAGTTACAGGACAGCGGCGGGGGAGACCCAGTACTTC.